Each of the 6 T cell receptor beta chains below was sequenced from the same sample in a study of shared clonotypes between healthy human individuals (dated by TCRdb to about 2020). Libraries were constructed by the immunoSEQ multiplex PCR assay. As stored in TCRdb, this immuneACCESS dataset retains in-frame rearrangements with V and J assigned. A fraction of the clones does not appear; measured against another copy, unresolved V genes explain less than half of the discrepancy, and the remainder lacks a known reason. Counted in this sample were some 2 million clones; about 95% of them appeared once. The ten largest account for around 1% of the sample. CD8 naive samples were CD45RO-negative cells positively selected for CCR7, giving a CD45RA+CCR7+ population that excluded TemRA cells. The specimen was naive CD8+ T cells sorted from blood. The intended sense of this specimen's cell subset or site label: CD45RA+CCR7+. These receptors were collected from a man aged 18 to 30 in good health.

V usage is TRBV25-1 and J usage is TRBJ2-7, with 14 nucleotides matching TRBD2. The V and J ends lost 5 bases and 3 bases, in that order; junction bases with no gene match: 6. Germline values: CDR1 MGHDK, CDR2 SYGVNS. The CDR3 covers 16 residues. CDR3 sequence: CASSTGTSGGNYEQYF. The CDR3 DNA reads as TGTGCCAGCAGTACTGGGACTAGCGGGGGAAACTACGAGCAGTACTTC.

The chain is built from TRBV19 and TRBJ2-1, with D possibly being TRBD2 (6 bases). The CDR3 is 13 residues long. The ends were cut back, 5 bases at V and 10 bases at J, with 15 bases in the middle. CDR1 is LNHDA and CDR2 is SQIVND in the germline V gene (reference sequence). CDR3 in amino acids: CASSLRDFQEQFF. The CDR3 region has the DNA TGTGCCAGTAGTCTCCGGGACTTCCAAGAGCAGTTCTTC.

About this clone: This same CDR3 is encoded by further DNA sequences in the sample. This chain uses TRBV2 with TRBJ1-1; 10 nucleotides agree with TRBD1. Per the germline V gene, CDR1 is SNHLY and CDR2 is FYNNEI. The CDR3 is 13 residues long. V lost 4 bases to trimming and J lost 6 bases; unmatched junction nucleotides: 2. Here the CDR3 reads CASSGQGASEAFF. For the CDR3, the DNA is TGTGCCAGCAGTGGACAGGGGGCGTCTGAAGCTTTCTTT.

CDR3 region: CASSLESHPKAYEQYF. The CDR3, as DNA: TGTGCCAGCAGCTTAGAATCACACCCTAAAGCATACGAGCAGTACTTC. The chain combines TRBV7-2 with TRBJ2-7, with D unresolved. The ends were cut back, 1 base at V and 4 bases at J, with 17 bases in the middle. The germline V gene encodes CDR1 SGHTA and CDR2 FQGNSA. CDR3 size: 16 residues.

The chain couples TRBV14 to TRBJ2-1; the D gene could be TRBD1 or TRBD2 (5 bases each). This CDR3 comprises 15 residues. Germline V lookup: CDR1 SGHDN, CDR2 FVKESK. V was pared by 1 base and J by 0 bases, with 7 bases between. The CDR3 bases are TGTGCCAGCAGCCAAGGGGGGAGCTCCTACAATGAGCAGTTCTTC. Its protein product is CASSQGGSSYNEQFF.

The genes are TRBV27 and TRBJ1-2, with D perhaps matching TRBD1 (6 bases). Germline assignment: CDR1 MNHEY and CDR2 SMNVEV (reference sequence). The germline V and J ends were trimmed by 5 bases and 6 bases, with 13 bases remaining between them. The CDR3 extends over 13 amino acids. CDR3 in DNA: TGTGCCAGCAGTGTTCTGGGGGCTGATGGCTACACCTTC. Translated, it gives CASSVLGADGYTF.